The 15 T cell receptor beta chains listed next were all sequenced from one sample in a study of shared clonotypes between healthy human individuals. Sequencing used immunoSEQ multiplex PCR; TCRdb keeps in-frame clones, though not all of them. This sample has about 1,800,000 clones, with roughly 94% found just once. The naive CD8 population came from CD45RO-negative cells selected for CCR7, without terminally differentiated effector memory CD45RA+ cells. The sample was naive CD8+ T cells sorted from blood. These receptors were taken from a man between 18 and 35 years old in good health.

On this clone itself: Different DNA sequences within this sample yield the same CDR3. The V and J genes are TRBV28 and TRBJ1-3; tentatively, D is TRBD1 (5 bases). Germline V CDR1 and CDR2: MDHEN, SYDVKM. The germline V and J ends were trimmed by 3 bases and 2 bases, with 8 bases remaining between them. The CDR3 covers 14 residues. The CDR3 coding sequence is TGTGCCAGCAGTTTTCAGGGAGCTGGAAACACCATATATTTT. It encodes CASSFQGAGNTIYF.

A remark on this clone: Distinct nucleotide sequences in the sample also encode this CDR3. The rearrangement links TRBV9 to TRBJ1-1, with D unresolved. Per the germline V gene, CDR1 is SGDLS and CDR2 is YYNGEE. CDR3 length equals 13 residues. The V and J ends lost 0 bases and 3 bases respectively, with 6 bases between them. In DNA, the CDR3 is TGTGCCAGCAGCGTAGATGGTGACACTGAAGCTTTCTTT. The encoded protein is CASSVDGDTEAFF.

The V call is TRBV18, the J call TRBJ2-3; perhaps TRBD2 as D (6 bases). Trimming removed 3 bases at V and 2 bases at J, with 12 bases between. The germline gives CDR1 KGHSH, CDR2 LQKENI. The CDR3 is made up of 15 amino acids. The DNA of the CDR3 is TGTGCCAGCTCACCCGGAGGGGTGAACACAGATACGCAGTATTTT. It codes for CASSPGGVNTDTQYF.

The chain employs TRBV4-1 and TRBJ2-1; tentative D call: TRBD2 (6 bases). V was shortened by 4 bases and J by 3 bases, with 13 bases between the two germline ends. The CDR3 is made up of 15 amino acids. Germline V CDR1 and CDR2: MGHRA, YSYEKL. CDR3 in amino acids: CASSPHFSGYNEQFF. CDR3 nucleotides: TGCGCCAGCAGCCCCCATTTTAGCGGCTACAATGAGCAGTTCTTC.

The J gene is TRBJ1-1, the V gene TRBV4-1; D is unclear. The germline V gene encodes CDR1 MGHRA and CDR2 YSYEKL. This CDR3 contains 13 residues. V lost 5 bases, J lost 1 base, and 8 bases lay in between. CDR3 protein: CASSYGPNTEAFF. As DNA, the CDR3 is TGCGCCAGCAGCTACGGACCGAACACTGAAGCTTTCTTT.

Remarks on this clone: Other DNA sequences within the sample encode an identical CDR3. In nucleotides, the CDR3 is TGTGCCAGCAGCTTTCGACAGGTAAATCAGCCCCAGCATTTT. It is translated as CASSFRQVNQPQHF. This chain uses TRBV5-6 with TRBJ1-5; a weak D match, TRBD1 (6 bases). Germline loops: CDR1 SGHDT, CDR2 YYEEEE. Trimming took off 2 bases at V and 4 bases at J, with 10 bases between the two ends. The CDR3 contains 14 residues.

This chain connects TRBV27 to TRBJ2-5, with 11 positions matching TRBD2. The germline V gene has CDR1 MNHEY and CDR2 SMNVEV (reference sequence). CDR3 length: 16 amino acids. Unmatched junction bases numbered 7, after V lost 2 bases and J lost 5 bases. Written as DNA, the CDR3 is TGTGCCAGCAGTTTACAGGCTAGCGGGAGGATCGAGACCCAGTACTTC. It translates to CASSLQASGRIETQYF.

The genes are TRBV6-7 and TRBJ2-5, with D possibly being TRBD1 (6 bases). TRBV6-7 is an open reading frame whose function is uncertain. This CDR3 is built from 15 residues. V lost 7 bases to trimming and J lost 2 bases, with 17 bases between them. The CDR3 DNA reads as TGTGCCAGCACCTATGGGGGCCTGGGACAAGAGACCCAGTACTTC. Protein product: CASTYGGLGQETQYF.

The gene calls are TRBV7-9 and TRBJ2-5; D perhaps matches TRBD1 (6 bases). Germline loops: CDR1 SEHNR, CDR2 FQNEAQ (reference sequence). The germline V and J ends were trimmed by 2 bases and 5 bases, with 15 bases remaining between them. The CDR3 extends over 15 amino acids. The CDR3 protein is CASSLFRGAEETQYF. The CDR3 DNA is TGTGCCAGCAGCTTATTCAGGGGCGCTGAGGAGACCCAGTACTTC.

J is TRBJ2-7 and V is TRBV4-1; D gene unclear. Germline CDR1 and CDR2: MGHRA and YSYEKL. Trimming left V 3 bases short and J 0 bases short, with 15 bases between. CDR3 length: 16 residues. CDR3: CASSHSSGIPSYEQYF. In DNA, the CDR3 is TGCGCCAGCAGCCATTCATCAGGCATCCCCTCCTACGAGCAGTACTTC.

The chain combines TRBV19 with TRBJ2-1, with D possibly being TRBD1 (5 bases). The CDR3 loop spans 14 amino acids. V shed 3 bases and J shed 1 base, with 7 bases lying between them. CDR1 and CDR2 (germline): LNHDA, SQIVND (reference sequence). The chain's CDR3 is CASSIRDSYNEQFF. CDR3 bases: TGTGCCAGTAGTATCAGGGATTCCTACAATGAGCAGTTCTTC. The variable domain in full, completed from reference TRBV19 and TRBJ2-1, reads DGGITQSPKYLFRKEGQNVTLSCEQNLNHDAMYWYRQDPGQGLRLIYYSQIVNDFQKGDIAEGYSVSREKKESFPLTVTSAQKNPTAFYLCASSIRDSYNEQFFGPGTRLTVL.

The chain combines TRBV19 with TRBJ2-7; 10 bases agree with TRBD2. The CDR3 covers 15 residues. CDR1 is LNHDA, CDR2 SQIVND, per germline (reference sequence). V lost 1 base to trimming and J lost 5 bases; unmatched junction nucleotides: 5. The CDR3 nucleotides read TGTGCCAGTAGTATAGTGGCTAGCGGGAGCCACGAGCAGTACTTC. Protein: CASSIVASGSHEQYF.

The CDR3: CASSSNLGELFF. The CDR3, as DNA: TGCGCCAGCAGCTCGAACCTCGGGGAGCTGTTTTTT. The chain joins TRBV5-1 to TRBJ2-2; no clear D gene. V was clipped by 3 bases and J by 7 bases, with 7 bases between them. Germline lookup yields CDR1 SGHRS and CDR2 YFSETQ. The CDR3 extends over 12 amino acids.

About this clone itself: An end of the junction does not agree with germline; a read error may underlie this. The J gene is TRBJ2-1, the V gene TRBV30; tentatively, D is TRBD2 (6 bases). CDR1 GTSNPN and CDR2 SVGIG come from the germline V gene (reference sequence). The CDR3 runs 16 residues. The CDR3 DNA sequence: TGTGCCTGGAGAGGTACCGGAGGGCCCTCCGACAATGAGCAGTTCTTC. Amino acid sequence: CAWRGTGGPSDNEQFF.

This clone has a handful of counts. The rearrangement uses TRBV4-1 and TRBJ1-1; D is uncertain. This CDR3 region has 16 residues. CDR1 is MGHRA, CDR2 YSYEKL, per germline. The germline V and J ends were trimmed by 1 base and 1 base, with 13 bases remaining between them. The CDR3 here is CASSQGLVLGNTEAFF. DNA for the CDR3: TGCGCCAGCAGCCAAGGGCTGGTCCTAGGGAACACTGAAGCTTTCTTT.